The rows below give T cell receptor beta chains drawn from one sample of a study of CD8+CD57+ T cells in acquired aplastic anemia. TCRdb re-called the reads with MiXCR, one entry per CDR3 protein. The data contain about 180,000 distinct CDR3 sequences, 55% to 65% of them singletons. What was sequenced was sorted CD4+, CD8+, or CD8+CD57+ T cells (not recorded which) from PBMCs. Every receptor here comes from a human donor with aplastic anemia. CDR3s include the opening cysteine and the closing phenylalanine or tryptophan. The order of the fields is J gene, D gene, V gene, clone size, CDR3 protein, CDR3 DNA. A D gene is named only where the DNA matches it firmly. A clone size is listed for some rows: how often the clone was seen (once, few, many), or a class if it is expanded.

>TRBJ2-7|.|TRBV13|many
CASSLGAGEQYF
TGTGCCAGCAGCTTAGGGGCCGGCGAGCAGTACTTC
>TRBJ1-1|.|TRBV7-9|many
CASSYVVGGNTEAFF
TGTGCCAGCAGCTACGTCGTGGGAGGGAACACTGAAGCTTTCTTT
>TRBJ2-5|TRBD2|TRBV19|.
CASSLSGGVTQYF
TGTGCCAGTAGTTTATCGGGAGGGGTGACCCAGTACTTC
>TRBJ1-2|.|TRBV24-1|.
CATGDTYGYTF
TGTGCCACCGGGGATACATATGGCTACACCTTC
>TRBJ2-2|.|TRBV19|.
CASSIPGELFF
TGTGCCAGTAGTATTCCCGGGGAGCTGTTTTTT
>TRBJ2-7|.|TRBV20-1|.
CSARRGGMGTEQYF
TGCAGTGCCAGACGAGGGGGCATGGGGACTGAGCAGTACTTC
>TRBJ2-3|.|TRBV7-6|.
CASSSRGNTDTQYF
TGTGCCAGCAGCTCCCGGGGCAACACAGATACGCAGTATTTT
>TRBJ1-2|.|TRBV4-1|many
CASSPTRGGFNYGYTF
TGCGCCAGCAGCCCGACCAGAGGAGGATTCAACTATGGCTACACCTTC
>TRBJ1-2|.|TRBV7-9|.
CASSLGLGQPYGYTF
TGTGCCAGCAGCTTAGGGTTAGGGCAACCCTATGGCTACACCTTC
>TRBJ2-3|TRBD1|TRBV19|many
CASRGTGEDTQYF
TGTGCCAGTAGAGGGACAGGGGAAGATACGCAGTATTTT
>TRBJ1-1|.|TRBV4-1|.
CASSPRDLPNTEAFF
TGCGCCAGCAGCCCCCGGGACTTACCGAACACTGAAGCTTTCTTT
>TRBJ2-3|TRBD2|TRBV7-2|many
CASSLVPGGPDTQYF
TGTGCCAGCAGCTTAGTACCGGGGGGTCCAGATACGCAGTATTTT
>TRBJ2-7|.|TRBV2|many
CASSEGVYEQYF
TGTGCCAGCAGTGAAGGGGTCTACGAGCAGTACTTC
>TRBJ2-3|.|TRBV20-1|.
CSARDPQAGSSTDTQYF
TGCAGTGCTAGAGATCCCCAAGCAGGGTCCAGCACAGATACGCAGTATTTT
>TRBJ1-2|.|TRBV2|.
CASGLFANYGYTF
TGTGCCAGCGGCCTGTTTGCTAACTATGGCTACACCTTC
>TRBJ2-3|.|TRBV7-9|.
CASSGTQLPTYNEQYF
TGTGCCAGCAGTGGGACTCAACTCCCAACCTACAATGAGCAGTATTTT
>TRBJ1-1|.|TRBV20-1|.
CSARSTTEAFF
TGCAGTGCTAGATCTACGACTGAAGCTTTCTTT